This T cell receptor beta chain is drawn from a study of shared clonotypes between healthy human individuals. Study-wide context: The plates for each donor numbered three CD4 naive, three CD4 memory, two CD8 naive and one CD8 memory.

Findings and caveats of the study: Incompleteness in sorted-subset sequencing, despite large depth, was shown by rarefaction. Sample collection involved blood only; tissue repertoires are likely different.

Worth noting for this clone: The antigen remains undetermined.

V lost 8 bases and J lost 2; bases outside the gene matches: 8. The germline CDR1 and CDR2 sequences are SGHRS and YFSETQ. The CDR3 spans 15 residues. TCRdb's copy holds only in-frame clones and misses some; the assay was immunoSEQ multiplex PCR. The sample yields over a million clones, 78% seen once. The sample consisted of memory CD4+ T cells from PBMCs. Subset meaning: CD45RA-negative fraction. The chain couples TRBV5-1 to TRBJ2-1; 9 nucleotides align to TRBD2. This sequence was found in a man between 18 and 29 years old in good health. Some clones in this sample may be carry-over from other donors' samples. CDR3 in DNA: TGCGCCAGTTCGGGACTAGCTGGGGCCTACAATGAGCAGTTCTTC. Protein product: CASSGLAGAYNEQFF.